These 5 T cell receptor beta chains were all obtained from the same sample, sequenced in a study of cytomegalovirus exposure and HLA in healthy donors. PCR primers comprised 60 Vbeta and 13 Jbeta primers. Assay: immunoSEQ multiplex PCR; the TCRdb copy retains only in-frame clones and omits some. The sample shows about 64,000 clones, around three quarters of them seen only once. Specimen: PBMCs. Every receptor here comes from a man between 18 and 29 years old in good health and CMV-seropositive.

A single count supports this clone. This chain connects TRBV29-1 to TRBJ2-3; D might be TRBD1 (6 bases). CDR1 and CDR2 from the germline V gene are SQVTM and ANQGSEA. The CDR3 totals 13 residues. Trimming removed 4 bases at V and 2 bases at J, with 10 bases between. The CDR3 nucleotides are TGCAGCGTTGGGGGACAAAACACAGATACGCAGTATTTT. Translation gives CSVGGQNTDTQYF.

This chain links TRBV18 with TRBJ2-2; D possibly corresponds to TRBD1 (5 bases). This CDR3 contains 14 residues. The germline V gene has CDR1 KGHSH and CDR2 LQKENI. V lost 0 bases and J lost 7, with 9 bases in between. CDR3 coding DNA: TGTGCCAGCTCACCACCCGCAGGGATCGGGGAGCTGTTTTTT. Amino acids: CASSPPAGIGELFF. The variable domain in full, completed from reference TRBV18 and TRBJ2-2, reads NAGVMQNPRHLVRRRGQEARLRCSPMKGHSHVYWYRQLPEEGLKFMVYLQKENIIDESGMPKERFSAEFPKEGPSILRIQQVVRGDSAAYFCASSPPAGIGELFFGEGSRLTVL.

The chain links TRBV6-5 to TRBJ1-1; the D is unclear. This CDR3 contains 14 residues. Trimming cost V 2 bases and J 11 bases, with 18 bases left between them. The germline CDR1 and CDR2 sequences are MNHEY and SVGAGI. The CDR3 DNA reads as TGTGCCAGCAGTTACGGTTCGGGAAGTCGTTGGGCTTTCTTT. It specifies CASSYGSGSRWAFF.

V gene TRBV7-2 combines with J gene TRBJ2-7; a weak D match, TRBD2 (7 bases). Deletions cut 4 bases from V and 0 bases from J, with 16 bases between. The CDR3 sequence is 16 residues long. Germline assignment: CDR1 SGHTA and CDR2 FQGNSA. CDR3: CASSSWTRGGSYEQYF. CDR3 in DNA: TGTGCCAGCAGCTCGTGGACTAGGGGGGGCTCCTACGAGCAGTACTTC. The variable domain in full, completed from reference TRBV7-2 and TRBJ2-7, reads GAGVSQSPSNKVTEKGKDVELRCDPISGHTALYWYRQSLGQGLEFLIYFQGNSAPDKSGLPSDRFSAERTGGSVSTLTIQRTQQEDSAVYLCASSSWTRGGSYEQYFGPGTRLTVT.

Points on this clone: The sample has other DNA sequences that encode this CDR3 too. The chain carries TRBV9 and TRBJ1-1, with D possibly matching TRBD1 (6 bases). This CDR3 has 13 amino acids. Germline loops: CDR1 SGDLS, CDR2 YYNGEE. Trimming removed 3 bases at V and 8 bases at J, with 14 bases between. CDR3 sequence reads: CASSGIQGSEAFF. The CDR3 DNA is TGTGCCAGCAGCGGGATACAGGGATCGGAAGCTTTCTTT.